There are many counts of the clone carrying this T cell receptor (beta chain). Its antigen is not known. The junction differs from germline at one of its ends, possibly a read error. Germline CDR1 reads SQVTM; CDR2 reads ANQGSEA. This CDR3 contains 12 residues. The data derive from a study of molecular identifiers for immune sequencing clone quantification. Findings and limits, study-wide: In naive cells, under 1% of molecules belonged to clones above 20 RNA copies, against over 99% in effector cells.

Via MiXCR, TCRdb re-called the PCR reads, giving one row per CDR3 protein. The data show 300,000 to 350,000 distinct CDR3 sequences, with 20% to 25% seen just once and approximately 0.8% held by the top ten. The rearrangement links TRBV29-1 to TRBJ2-7; unclear D gene. The TCR originated in a human donor in good health. Some libraries in this study had Jurkat cell RNA spiked in. Specimen: naive CD8+ T cells from blood, with Jurkat cell RNA spiked in. Noted subset: FACS-sorted CD8+CD4-CCR7+CD45RA+ naive T cells. The CDR3 spells CSVEGGRYGQYF. The CDR3 DNA reads as TGCAGCGTTGAAGGCGGAAGGTACGGGCAGTACTTC.